This T cell receptor (beta chain) was identified in a study of T cells in Graves' hyperthyroidism and ophthalmopathy. The overall study: Blood was drawn when the patient was first diagnosed and still untreated.

From RNA transcripts, TCR beta CDR3 regions were amplified. First-round RT-PCR with HTBI primers amplified the TCR CDR3 region. TCRdb re-called the multiplex PCR reads through MiXCR, storing one row per CDR3 protein. The profile shows under 800,000 distinct CDR3 sequences, 14% of them singletons. Per germline, CDR1 SGHVS and CDR2 FQNEAQ. CDR3 length: 24 amino acids. Trimming removed 0 bases from V and 0 bases from J; junction bases left unmatched: 22. This clonotype was sampled from a woman aged 18-35 years with Graves' hyperthyroidism. The chain links TRBV7-8 to TRBJ2-1; 11 bases agree with TRBD2. The sample comprised blood. As DNA, the CDR3 is TGTGCCAGCAGCTTAGCCTTTGGCACGCGAACCTTAGCGGGAGGGCCCGGCTCCTACAATGAGCAGTTCTTC. This encodes CASSLAFGTRTLAGGPGSYNEQFF. Together with reference TRBV7-8 and TRBJ2-1, the CDR3 gives the full variable domain: GAGVSQSPRYKVAKRGQDVALRCDPISGHVSLFWYQQALGQGPEFLTYFQNEAQLDKSGLPSDRFFAERPEGSVSTLKIQRTQQEDSAVYLCASSLAFGTRTLAGGPGSYNEQFFGPGTRLTVL.